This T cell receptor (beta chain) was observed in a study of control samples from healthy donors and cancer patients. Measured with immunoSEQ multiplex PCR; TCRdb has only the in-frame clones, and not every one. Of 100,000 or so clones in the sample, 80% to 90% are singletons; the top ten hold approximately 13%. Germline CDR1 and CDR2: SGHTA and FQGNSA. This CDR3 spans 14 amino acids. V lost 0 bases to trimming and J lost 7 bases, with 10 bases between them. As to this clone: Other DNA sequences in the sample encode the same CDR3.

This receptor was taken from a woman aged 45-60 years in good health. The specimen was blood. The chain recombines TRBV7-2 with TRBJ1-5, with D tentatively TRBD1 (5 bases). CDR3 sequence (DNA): TGTGCCAGCAGCTTAGCTGGGGGGGGGCAGCCCCAGCATTTT. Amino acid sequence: CASSLAGGGQPQHF.